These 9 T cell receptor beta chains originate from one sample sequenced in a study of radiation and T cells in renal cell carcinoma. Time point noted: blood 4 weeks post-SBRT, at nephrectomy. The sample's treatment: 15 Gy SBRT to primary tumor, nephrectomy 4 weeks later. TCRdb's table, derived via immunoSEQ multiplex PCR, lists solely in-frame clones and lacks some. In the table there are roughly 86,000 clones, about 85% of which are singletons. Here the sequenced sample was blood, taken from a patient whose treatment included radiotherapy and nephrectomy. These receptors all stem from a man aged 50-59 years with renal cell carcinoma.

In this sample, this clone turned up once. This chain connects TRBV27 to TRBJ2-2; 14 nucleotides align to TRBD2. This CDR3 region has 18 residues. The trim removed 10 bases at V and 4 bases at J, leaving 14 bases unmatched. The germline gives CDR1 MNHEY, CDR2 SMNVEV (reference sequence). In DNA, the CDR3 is TGTGCCAACAAGATCGGGACTAGCGGGAGAGGGGGCACCGGGGAGCTGTTTTTT. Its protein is CANKIGTSGRGGTGELFF.

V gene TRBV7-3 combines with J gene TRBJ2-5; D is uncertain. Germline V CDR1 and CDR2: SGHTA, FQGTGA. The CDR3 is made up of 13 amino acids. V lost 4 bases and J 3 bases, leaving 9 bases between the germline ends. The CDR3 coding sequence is TGTGCCAGCAGCTCAAAACGAGAAGAGACCCAGTACTTC. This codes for CASSSKREETQYF. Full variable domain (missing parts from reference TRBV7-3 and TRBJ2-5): GAGVSQTPSNKVTEKGKYVELRCDPISGHTALYWYRQSLGQGPEFLIYFQGTGAADDSGLPNDRFFAVRPEGSVSTLKIQRTERGDSAVYLCASSSKREETQYFGPGTRLLVL.

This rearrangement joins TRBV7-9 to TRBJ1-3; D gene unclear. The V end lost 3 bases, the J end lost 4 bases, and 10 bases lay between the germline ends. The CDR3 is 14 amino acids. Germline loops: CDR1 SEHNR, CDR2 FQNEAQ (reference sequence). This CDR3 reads CASSFEVGGNTIYF. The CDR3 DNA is TGTGCCAGCAGCTTTGAGGTTGGAGGAAACACCATATATTTT.

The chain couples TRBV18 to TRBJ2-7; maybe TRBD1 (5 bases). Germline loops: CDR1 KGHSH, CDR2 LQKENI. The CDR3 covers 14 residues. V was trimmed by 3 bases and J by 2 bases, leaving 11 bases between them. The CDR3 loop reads CASSPEAGPYEQYF. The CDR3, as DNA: TGTGCCAGCTCACCGGAAGCAGGGCCCTACGAGCAGTACTTC. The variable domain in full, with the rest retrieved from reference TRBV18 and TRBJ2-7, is NAGVMQNPRHLVRRRGQEARLRCSPMKGHSHVYWYRQLPEEGLKFMVYLQKENIIDESGMPKERFSAEFPKEGPSILRIQQVVRGDSAAYFCASSPEAGPYEQYFGPGTRLTVT.

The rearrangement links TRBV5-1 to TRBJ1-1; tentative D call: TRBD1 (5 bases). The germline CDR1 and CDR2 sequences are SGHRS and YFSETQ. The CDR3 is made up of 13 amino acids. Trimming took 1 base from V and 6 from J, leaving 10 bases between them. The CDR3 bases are TGCGCCAGCAGCTTGATCTCGGGGGCTGAAGCTTTCTTT. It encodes CASSLISGAEAFF. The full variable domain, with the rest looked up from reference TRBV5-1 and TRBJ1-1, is KAGVTQTPRYLIKTRGQQVTLSCSPISGHRSVSWYQQTPGQGLQFLFEYFSETQRNKGNFPGRFSGRQFSNSRSEMNVSTLELGDSALYLCASSLISGAEAFFGQGTRLTVV.

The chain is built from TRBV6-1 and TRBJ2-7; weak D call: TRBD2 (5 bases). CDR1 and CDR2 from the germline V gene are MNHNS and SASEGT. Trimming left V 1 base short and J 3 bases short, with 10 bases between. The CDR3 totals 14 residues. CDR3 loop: CASSEVIEGYEQYF. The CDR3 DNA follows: TGTGCCAGCAGTGAAGTGATAGAGGGCTACGAGCAGTACTTC.

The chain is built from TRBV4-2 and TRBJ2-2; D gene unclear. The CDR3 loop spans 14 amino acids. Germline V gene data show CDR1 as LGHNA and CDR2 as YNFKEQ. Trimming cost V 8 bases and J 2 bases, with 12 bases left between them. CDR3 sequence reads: CASRDHVNTGELFF. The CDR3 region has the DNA TGTGCCAGCCGTGACCACGTAAACACCGGGGAGCTGTTTTTT.

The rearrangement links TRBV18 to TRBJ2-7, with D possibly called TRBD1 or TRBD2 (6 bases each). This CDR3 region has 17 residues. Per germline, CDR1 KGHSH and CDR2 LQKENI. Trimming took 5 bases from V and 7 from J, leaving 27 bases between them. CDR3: CASSVNFGGASLEEQYF. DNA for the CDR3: TGTGCCAGCTCAGTCAATTTCGGGGGCGCATCCCTAGAGGAGCAGTACTTC.

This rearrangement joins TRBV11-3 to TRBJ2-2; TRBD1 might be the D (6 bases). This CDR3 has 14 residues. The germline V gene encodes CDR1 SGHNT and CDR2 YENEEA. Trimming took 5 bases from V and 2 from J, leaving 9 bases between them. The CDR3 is CASSPGQNTGELFF. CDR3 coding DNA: TGTGCCAGCAGCCCGGGACAAAACACCGGGGAGCTGTTTTTT.